This passage covers 15 T cell receptor beta chains from one sample sequenced in a study of blood T cells in healthy people across ages. Primers used in a second PCR of about 7 to 12 cycles were a sample-barcoded 5' primer and a J-beta primer mix. MiXCR, applied by TCRdb to the 5' RACE reads, yields one record per CDR3 protein. The sample lists 1.4 million or so distinct CDR3 sequences; approximately 42% were seen once. What was sequenced was blood. The origin of the receptors is a woman aged 18-29 years in good health.

With respect to this clonotype: A junction end diverges from the germline sequence, so it may reflect a read error. The chain carries TRBV7-8 and TRBJ2-1; 10 bases align to TRBD2. CDR3 length equals 19 residues. The V gene's germline CDR1 is SGHVS and CDR2 FQNEAQ. Written as DNA, the CDR3 is TGTGCCAGCAGGTTAGGTAGGCTAGCGGGAGACAGGTCCTACAATGAGCAGTTCTTC. Its protein is CASRLGRLAGDRSYNEQFF.

This clonotype was recorded many times. This chain connects TRBV7-2 to TRBJ2-7; 8 nucleotides match TRBD2. The germline V gene encodes CDR1 SGHTA and CDR2 FQGNSA. J lost 1 base, V lost 5 bases, and 7 bases had no gene match. The CDR3 covers 15 residues. Here the CDR3 reads CASSESGTRSYEQYF. In DNA, the CDR3 is TGTGCCAGCAGCGAGAGTGGGACTAGGTCCTACGAGCAGTACTTC.

With respect to this clonotype: One base away lies a much larger clone, so this may be a sequencing read error. This rearrangement joins TRBV29-1 to TRBJ2-5, with D tentatively TRBD1 (5 bases). CDR1 is SQVTM, CDR2 ANQGSEA, per germline. Trimming took off 4 bases at V and 11 bases at J, with 17 bases between the two ends. CDR3 length equals 12 residues. Here the CDR3 DNA reads TGCAGCGTTGGACATTCGGACAATGAGCAGTACTTC. This encodes CSVGHSDNEQYF.

The genes are TRBV7-8 and TRBJ1-3; 7 bases match TRBD1. CDR1 is SGHVS, CDR2 FQNEAQ, per germline. The CDR3 is 18 residues long. V gave up 5 bases and J gave up 1 base; unmatched junction bases: 14. The CDR3 DNA is TGTGCCAGCAGCCCCTACAGGGGACCCAGCGGGTCTGGAAACACCATATATTTT. Protein: CASSPYRGPSGSGNTIYF.

In its sample, this clonotype was seen a few times. This rearrangement joins TRBV20-1 to TRBJ2-5; maybe TRBD1 (5 bases). Germline CDR1 and CDR2: DFQATT and SNEGSKA (reference sequence). Trimming took off 6 bases at V and 2 bases at J, with 10 bases between the two ends. The CDR3 covers 12 residues. The CDR3 nucleotides read TGCAGTGCAAGGGGTCATCAAGAGACCCAGTACTTC. It yields the protein CSARGHQETQYF.

The chain employs TRBV7-9 and TRBJ2-7; D call uncertain. This CDR3 comprises 12 residues. Germline V gene data show CDR1 as SEHNR and CDR2 as FQNEAQ (reference sequence). V was shortened by 7 bases and J by 7 bases, with 14 bases between the two germline ends. The CDR3 loop reads CASIQFDNEQYF. The CDR3 DNA follows: TGTGCCAGCATTCAATTCGACAATGAGCAGTACTTC.

V is TRBV20-1 and J is TRBJ1-5, with D possibly being TRBD1 (5 bases). CDR1 and CDR2 from the germline V gene are DFQATT and SNEGSKA (reference sequence). V lost 3 bases, J lost 3 bases, and 12 bases lay in between. The length of the CDR3 is 14 residues. The CDR3 loop reads CSASSGLYNQPQHF. In DNA, the CDR3 is TGCAGTGCTAGCTCGGGACTTTACAATCAGCCCCAGCATTTT.

The chain combines TRBV9 with TRBJ1-1, with D unresolved. The CDR3 extends over 12 amino acids. The ends were cut back, 2 bases at V and 8 bases at J, with 10 bases in the middle. Germline V gene lookup returns CDR1 SGDLS and CDR2 YYNGEE. The CDR3 here is CASSVWGSEAFF. The DNA for the CDR3 is TGTGCCAGCAGCGTTTGGGGAAGCGAAGCTTTCTTT.

As to this clonotype: At one of its ends the junction is not consistent with the germline gene, which may arise from a read error. The V gene is TRBV29-1, the J gene TRBJ2-1, with D maybe TRBD1 (6 bases). CDR3 length: 15 residues. Germline CDR1 reads SQVTM; CDR2 reads ANQGSEA. The CDR3, as DNA: TGCAGCGTTAACGGACAGTCCAGCTCCTACAATGGGCAGTTCTTC. Amino acid sequence: CSVNGQSSSYNGQFF.

This sequence joins TRBV28 and TRBJ1-4; D call uncertain. The CDR3 length is 14 residues. Germline V gene lookup returns CDR1 MDHEN and CDR2 SYDVKM. The V and J ends lost 4 bases and 8 bases respectively, with 14 bases between them. The CDR3 DNA reads as TGTGCCAGCAGTTCAGAGTTGCGGGAAGAAAAACTGTTTTTT. Protein product: CASSSELREEKLFF.

The chain joins TRBV27 to TRBJ2-5; TRBD1 matches 9 bases. This CDR3 spans 17 amino acids. Germline V gene sequence: CDR1 MNHEY, CDR2 SMNVEV (reference sequence). V gave up 4 bases and J gave up 2 bases; unmatched junction bases: 11. The chain's CDR3 is CASSSLDRGGRQETQYF. CDR3 nucleotides: TGTGCCAGCAGTTCGTTGGACAGGGGAGGGAGGCAAGAGACCCAGTACTTC.

In its sample, this clonotype was seen once. A much larger clonotype is one base distant, so this may be a read error. This sequence joins TRBV9 and TRBJ2-7, with 9 bases matching TRBD1. The CDR3 is made up of 14 amino acids. CDR1 and CDR2 (germline): SGDLS, YYNGEE. J was trimmed by 5 bases and V by 2 bases; bases with no gene match: 5. CDR3 in amino acids: CASSVGTGTDEQYF. The CDR3 DNA sequence: TGTGCCAGCAGCGTCGGGACAGGGACCGACGAGCAGTACTTC.

The chain joins TRBV5-5 to TRBJ2-7; no reliable D call. This CDR3 has 13 amino acids. The germline V and J ends were trimmed by 1 base and 2 bases, with 7 bases remaining between them. Germline loops: CDR1 SGHKS, CDR2 YYEKEE (reference sequence). CDR3 in amino acids: CASSLMATYEQYF. The CDR3 coding sequence is TGTGCCAGCAGCTTGATGGCCACCTACGAGCAGTACTTC. Full variable domain (remainder filled in from reference TRBV5-5 and TRBJ2-7): DAGVTQSPTHLIKTRGQQVTLRCSPISGHKSVSWYQQVLGQGPQFIFQYYEKEERGRGNFPDRFSARQFPNYSSELNVNALLLGDSALYLCASSLMATYEQYFGPGTRLTVT.

This clonotype appeared a few times. This chain uses TRBV12-3 or TRBV12-4 with TRBJ2-4, with TRBD2 matching over 9 bases. The CDR3 is 14 residues long. V dropped 3 bases and J dropped 6; count of bases not matched to a gene: 3. Here the CDR3 DNA reads TGTGCCAGCAGTTTTAGCGGGAGTGGAAACATTCAGTACTTC. It translates to CASSFSGSGNIQYF.

The genes are TRBV6-2 or TRBV6-3 and TRBJ1-2, with 7 bases aligning to TRBD1. The CDR3 covers 14 residues. The ends lost 6 bases at V and 2 bases at J; junction bases unmatched: 6. CDR1 and CDR2 from the germline V gene are MNHEY and SVGEGT. The DNA of the CDR3 is TGTGCCAGCAGCTCCAGGGGACAGAACTATGGCTACACCTTC. It codes for CASSSRGQNYGYTF.